The 26 T cell receptor beta chains in this list originate from one sample, sequenced in a study of post-analysis software for immune sequencing data. The antigens of these receptors remain unknown. Study findings and constraints: Compared with controls, patients had more of five or six TRBV segments, including TRBV5-6, TRBV5-1 and TRBV20-1.

Each TCR beta cDNA library carried unique molecular identifiers. In TCRdb, the PCR reads were re-called with MiXCR into one record per CDR3 protein. The sample records some 370,000 distinct CDR3 sequences, about a third being singletons. Sequenced: blood. The receptors come from a girl aged 10 to 17 with multiple sclerosis.

This clonotype appeared a few times. J is TRBJ2-3 and V is TRBV4-3; no reliable D call. Trimming took off 1 base at V and 6 bases at J, with 8 bases between the two ends. CDR3 size: 13 residues. From germline, CDR1 is LGHNA and CDR2 YSLEER. The CDR3 nucleotides read TGCGCCAGCAGCCAAGGGATAGCCGATACGCAGTATTTT. Its translation is CASSQGIADTQYF.

The J gene is TRBJ2-1, the V gene TRBV7-2; 12 bases map to TRBD2. Germline CDR1 SGHTA, CDR2 FQGNSA. The CDR3 sequence is 18 residues long. V gave up 0 bases and J gave up 3 bases; unmatched junction bases: 6. The CDR3 DNA follows: TGTGCCAGCAGCTTAGCGAGACTAGCGGGGGCCCTCTACAATGAGCAGTTCTTC. Its protein is CASSLARLAGALYNEQFF.

The chain carries TRBV20-1 and TRBJ1-1, with D possibly TRBD1 on 6 matching bases. V was trimmed by 2 bases and J by 5 bases, leaving 12 bases between them. The CDR3 runs to 13 residues. The germline gives CDR1 DFQATT, CDR2 SNEGSKA (reference sequence). The CDR3 DNA reads TGCAGTGCTAGACGGGGGCGGCGGACTGAAGCTTTCTTT. Amino acids: CSARRGRRTEAFF.

V and J are TRBV7-3 and TRBJ1-2; TRBD1 agrees at 12 bases. This CDR3 is built from 15 residues. V trimming: 8 bases; J trimming: 6 bases; junction bases outside the gene matches: 10. Per the germline V gene, CDR1 is SGHTA and CDR2 is FQGTGA. CDR3 region: CASHDPGQGADGYTF. The CDR3 coding sequence is TGTGCCAGCCACGATCCGGGACAGGGGGCGGATGGCTACACCTTC. Full variable domain (remainder filled in from reference TRBV7-3 and TRBJ1-2): GAGVSQTPSNKVTEKGKYVELRCDPISGHTALYWYRQSLGQGPEFLIYFQGTGAADDSGLPNDRFFAVRPEGSVSTLKIQRTERGDSAVYLCASHDPGQGADGYTFGSGTRLTVV.

This clonotype was recorded many times. The chain combines TRBV2 with TRBJ2-7; 8 bases are shared with TRBD1. This CDR3 is 13 amino acids long. V gave up 8 bases and J gave up 5 bases; unmatched junction bases: 8. Per germline, CDR1 SNHLY and CDR2 FYNNEI. Here the CDR3 DNA reads TGTGCCAGCTACCTGGACAGGGTACACGAGCAGTACTTC. It translates to CASYLDRVHEQYF.

V and J are TRBV27 and TRBJ1-1; possibly TRBD1 for D (5 bases). Germline V gene data show CDR1 as MNHEY and CDR2 as SMNVEV (reference sequence). The V and J ends lost 5 bases and 5 bases respectively, with 15 bases between them. This CDR3 has 14 residues. In nucleotides, the CDR3 is TGTGCCAGCAGTGTAGGGACGGGGAGAACTGAAGCTTTCTTT. This sequence encodes CASSVGTGRTEAFF.

This chain uses TRBV20-1 with TRBJ2-1, with TRBD2 matching 7 bases. Trimming at V came to 6 bases and at J to 6 bases, leaving 8 bases not matched to a gene. CDR3 length: 13 residues. The germline V gene encodes CDR1 DFQATT and CDR2 SNEGSKA (reference sequence). The CDR3 is CSARSGIGNEQFF. CDR3 bases: TGCAGTGCAAGGAGCGGGATCGGCAATGAGCAGTTCTTC.

This clonotype was counted only a few times. The chain employs TRBV12-3 or TRBV12-4 and TRBJ1-5; D remains ambiguous. CDR3 length: 13 residues. The V end lost 6 bases, the J end lost 5 bases, and 11 bases lay between the germline ends. This chain's CDR3 is CASSPDGHQPQHF. CDR3 DNA sequence: TGTGCCAGCAGCCCCGACGGCCATCAGCCCCAGCATTTT.

The CDR3, as DNA: TGTGCCAGCAGTGAATTCCCTCCTTTGGGCGGGGGGGGGAATGAGCAGTTCTTC. Residues: CASSEFPPLGGGGNEQFF. The chain combines TRBV6-1 with TRBJ2-1, with TRBD2 matching 9 bases. CDR1 is MNHNS, CDR2 SASEGT, per germline. The length of the CDR3 is 18 residues. The J segment lost 7 bases and the V segment lost 2 bases, leaving 15 bases of the junction unmatched.

This chain connects TRBV13 to TRBJ1-5; a possible D gene is TRBD1 (6 bases). V was clipped by 3 bases and J by 2 bases, with 11 bases between them. The germline gives CDR1 PRHDT, CDR2 FYEKMQ (reference sequence). CDR3 length: 15 residues. CDR3 sequence reads: CASSFRTERNQPQHF. CDR3 bases: TGTGCCAGCAGCTTCCGGACAGAGCGCAATCAGCCCCAGCATTTT.

The rearrangement uses TRBV4-3 and TRBJ2-7; D is unclear. Germline assignment: CDR1 LGHNA and CDR2 YSLEER. V dropped 4 bases and J dropped 1 base, with 17 bases sitting between them. The CDR3 covers 16 residues. The CDR3: CASSPDLGRISYEQYF. For the CDR3, the DNA is TGCGCCAGCAGCCCAGATTTGGGAAGGATATCCTACGAGCAGTACTTC.

In its sample, this clonotype was seen a few times. The chain uses TRBV6-6 and TRBJ1-5; possible D gene TRBD1, 5 bases. Germline CDR1 MNHNY, CDR2 SVGAGI (reference sequence). CDR3 length: 14 amino acids. V shed 7 bases and J shed 0 bases, with 10 bases lying between them. Here the CDR3 reads CASIREISNQPQHF. The CDR3 region has the DNA TGTGCCAGCATCAGGGAAATTAGCAATCAGCCCCAGCATTTT.

This clonotype was observed at least ten times. The chain combines TRBV7-2 with TRBJ1-5, with 7 bases fitting TRBD1. Germline trimming cut 5 bases from V and 2 bases from J; bases unmatched to any gene: 3. The CDR3 has 14 amino acids. Germline values: CDR1 SGHTA, CDR2 FQGNSA. The CDR3 protein is CASSVRGGNQPQHF. The CDR3 region has the DNA TGTGCCAGCAGCGTCAGGGGGGGCAATCAGCCCCAGCATTTT.

For the CDR3, the DNA is TGTGCCAGCAACCCGGGTCCGGGACAGGGAATAGATACGCAGTATTTT. Protein product: CASNPGPGQGIDTQYF. This rearrangement joins TRBV7-2 to TRBJ2-3; TRBD1 matches 9 bases. J lost 5 bases, V lost 7 bases, and 13 bases had no gene match. Germline CDR1 SGHTA, CDR2 FQGNSA. The CDR3 is 16 amino acids. Filled out from reference TRBV7-2 and TRBJ2-3, the complete variable domain reads GAGVSQSPSNKVTEKGKDVELRCDPISGHTALYWYRQSLGQGLEFLIYFQGNSAPDKSGLPSDRFSAERTGGSVSTLTIQRTQQEDSAVYLCASNPGPGQGIDTQYFGPGTRLTVL.

This rearrangement joins TRBV7-3 to TRBJ1-4; perhaps TRBD1 as D (5 bases). V was pared by 9 bases and J by 4 bases, with 18 bases between. Looked up from germline, CDR1 is SGHTA and CDR2 is FQGTGA. The CDR3 totals 15 residues. The DNA of the CDR3 is TGTGCCAGTATTCTGCCGGGACGGGGTAATGAAAAACTGTTTTTT. This codes for CASILPGRGNEKLFF.

In this sample, this clonotype turned up many times. V is TRBV10-3 and J is TRBJ2-7, with TRBD1 matching over 7 bases. From germline, CDR1 is ENHRY and CDR2 SYGVKD. V was clipped by 8 bases and J by 2 bases; unmatched bases: 0. The CDR3 extends over 11 amino acids. CDR3 DNA sequence: TGTGCCATCGGGACAGCCTACGAGCAGTACTTC. Translated, it gives CAIGTAYEQYF.

The V call is TRBV12-3 or TRBV12-4, the J call TRBJ1-2, with unresolved D. The CDR3 spans 14 residues. Deletions cut 3 bases from V and 2 bases from J, with 10 bases between. The CDR3 here is CASSLRRENYGYTF. The CDR3 region has the DNA TGTGCCAGCAGTTTGAGGAGGGAGAACTATGGCTACACCTTC.

This sequence joins TRBV6-6 and TRBJ2-7; the match to TRBD1 covers 7 bases. Trimming took 5 bases from V and 5 from J; bases not matched to a gene: 15. The CDR3 is 16 residues long. The germline gives CDR1 MNHNY, CDR2 SVGAGI (reference sequence). CDR3 coding DNA: TGTGCCAGCAGTAACCACCGGGACAGCAAAGGGAACGAGCAGTACTTC. This encodes CASSNHRDSKGNEQYF.

This clonotype was found a few times. V gene TRBV12-3 or TRBV12-4 combines with J gene TRBJ1-4, with D perhaps TRBD1 (6 bases). The CDR3 loop spans 14 amino acids. V dropped 2 bases and J dropped 4 bases, with 8 bases sitting between them. The CDR3 protein is CASSLPDSNEKLFF. CDR3 sequence (DNA): TGTGCCAGCAGTTTACCGGACAGTAATGAAAAACTGTTTTTT.

Worth noting for this clonotype: At one end the junction does not follow the germline gene, possibly because of a read error. The chain links TRBV5-1 to TRBJ2-1, with a tentative D call TRBD1 (5 bases). CDR3 length: 14 amino acids. CDR1 and CDR2 (germline): SGHRS, YFSETQ. CDR3 sequence reads: CASSLTGPYNEQFF. The CDR3 DNA reads as TGTGCCAGCAGCCTAACAGGACCCTACAATGAGCAGTTCTTC.

This clonotype was recorded a few times. The chain employs TRBV5-1 and TRBJ2-5; 7 bases align to TRBD1. With V trimmed by 3 bases and J by 4 bases, 9 bases remained unmatched. CDR1 and CDR2 from the germline V gene are SGHRS and YFSETQ. The CDR3 is 15 amino acids. CDR3 nucleotides: TGCGCCAGCAGCTCGGGGACAGCGGAAGTAGAGACCCAGTACTTC. Its protein is CASSSGTAEVETQYF. Variable domain in full (rest from reference TRBV5-1 and TRBJ2-5): KAGVTQTPRYLIKTRGQQVTLSCSPISGHRSVSWYQQTPGQGLQFLFEYFSETQRNKGNFPGRFSGRQFSNSRSEMNVSTLELGDSALYLCASSSGTAEVETQYFGPGTRLLVL.

V and J are TRBV20-1 and TRBJ2-1; 7 bases agree with TRBD1. Looked up from germline, CDR1 is DFQATT and CDR2 is SNEGSKA (reference sequence). The trim removed 2 bases at V and 3 bases at J, leaving 7 bases unmatched. The length of the CDR3 is 15 residues. CDR3 in DNA: TGCAGTGCTAGACTAGGGGGCGCGGGCTACAATGAGCAGTTCTTC. Its translation: CSARLGGAGYNEQFF.

The V gene is TRBV7-9, the J gene TRBJ2-1; weak D call: TRBD1 (6 bases). Per the germline V gene, CDR1 is SEHNR and CDR2 is FQNEAQ (reference sequence). Trimming left V 5 bases short and J 5 bases short, with 28 bases between. This CDR3 contains 19 residues. CDR3: CASSPPEGQGHQKDNEQFF. The CDR3 DNA follows: TGTGCCAGCAGCCCACCCGAGGGTCAGGGGCATCAAAAGGACAATGAGCAGTTCTTC.

CDR3 residues: CASSPVEGNTEAFF. CDR3 coding DNA: TGCGCCAGCAGCCCGGTGGAAGGAAACACTGAAGCTTTCTTT. This chain links TRBV4-1 with TRBJ1-1; D unresolved. The V end lost 4 bases, the J end lost 2 bases, and 11 bases lay between the germline ends. The CDR3 extends over 14 amino acids. The germline V gene has CDR1 MGHRA and CDR2 YSYEKL.

The chain recombines TRBV7-2 with TRBJ2-5, with 14 bases matching TRBD2. Germline assignment: CDR1 SGHTA and CDR2 FQGNSA. The CDR3 covers 14 residues. Germline trimming cut 5 bases from V and 13 bases from J; bases unmatched to any gene: 9. CDR3 region: CASSTGTSGGLWYF. For the CDR3, the DNA is TGTGCCAGCAGCACCGGGACTAGCGGGGGCTTATGGTACTTC.

This clonotype has only a few counts. This sequence joins TRBV10-3 and TRBJ1-2; TRBD1 matches at 8 bases. The CDR3 extends over 14 amino acids. Unmatched junction bases numbered 5, after V lost 3 bases and J lost 5 bases. CDR1 is ENHRY, CDR2 SYGVKD, per germline. The CDR3 region is CAISERQGIYGYTF. CDR3 in DNA: TGTGCCATCAGTGAAAGACAGGGGATATATGGCTACACCTTC.